This is a list of T cell receptor beta chains from one sample in a study of STAT3 mutations in large granular lymphocyte leukemia. The assay was immunoSEQ multiplex PCR, and TCRdb's table has in-frame clones only and misses some. The sample includes approximately 12,000 clones, 90% seen only once; the top ten take 33%. Input material: peripheral blood mononuclear cells. The receptors stem from a man aged 40-49 years with T-cell large granular lymphocyte leukemia. Some clones in this sample may be carry-over from other donors' samples. CDR3s include the opening cysteine and the closing phenylalanine or tryptophan. The D gene is left open where the match is weak.

d_gene	v_gene	j_gene	CDR3aa	CDR3nt
.	TRBV10-3	TRBJ1-1	CAISAGPGPEAFF	TGTGCCATCAGTGCAGGGCCCGGTCCTGAAGCTTTCTTT
.	TRBV7-9	TRBJ1-4	CASSLVGTWNEKLFF	TGTGCCAGCAGCTTAGTAGGGACGTGGAATGAAAAACTGTTTTTT
.	TRBV7-9	TRBJ2-3	CASSSWTVADTQYF	TGTGCCAGCAGCTCCTGGACAGTCGCAGATACGCAGTATTTT
.	TRBV5-1	TRBJ2-1	CASSLESSYNEQFF	TGCGCCAGCAGCTTAGAAAGCTCCTACAATGAGCAGTTCTTC
.	TRBV6-5	TRBJ1-1	CASSHGTEAFF	TGTGCCAGCAGCCATGGGACTGAAGCTTTCTTT
.	TRBV5-1	TRBJ2-7	CASSRQGDSNYEQYF	TGCGCCAGCAGCCGCCAAGGGGACTCAAACTACGAGCAGTACTTC
TRBD1	TRBV5-6	TRBJ1-6	CASSLQGKNSPLHF	TGTGCCAGCAGCTTACAGGGGAAGAACTCACCCCTCCACTTT
TRBD1	TRBV29-1	TRBJ1-1	CSVGGDRVGAFF	TGCAGCGTTGGAGGGGACAGGGTAGGAGCTTTCTTT
.	TRBV21-1	TRBJ1-4	CASSRGAGFEKLFF	TGTGCCAGCAGCCGGGGGGCGGGATTCGAAAAACTGTTTTTT
.	TRBV27	TRBJ1-4	CASSPRTVRGEKLFF	TGTGCCAGCAGTCCGAGGACGGTGCGAGGTGAAAAACTGTTTTTT
.	TRBV18	TRBJ1-2	CASSPPESRRPEFYGYTF	TGTGCCAGCTCACCACCTGAGAGTAGGCGACCAGAGTTCTATGGCTACACCTTC
TRBD1	TRBV29-1	TRBJ1-2	CSVEGTGHYGYTF	TGCAGCGTTGAGGGGACAGGGCACTATGGCTACACCTTC
TRBD2	TRBV6-5	TRBJ2-7	CASSYSLTSGTYEQYF	TGTGCCAGCAGTTACTCCCTGACTAGCGGGACCTACGAGCAGTACTTC
.	TRBV7-9	TRBJ1-2	CASSSSNYGYTF	TGTGCCAGCAGCTCCTCTAACTATGGCTACACCTTC
TRBD1	TRBV5-1	TRBJ1-5	CASSFGQGAGQPQHF	TGCGCCAGCAGCTTTGGACAGGGGGCCGGACAGCCCCAGCATTTT
.	TRBV5-6	TRBJ2-5	CASSSWRGLGETQYF	TGTGCCAGCAGCTCCTGGAGGGGTCTGGGTGAGACCCAGTACTTC
.	TRBV7-3	TRBJ1-2	CASSPKGGPNYGYTF	TGTGCCAGCAGCCCAAAGGGTGGTCCTAACTATGGCTACACCTTC